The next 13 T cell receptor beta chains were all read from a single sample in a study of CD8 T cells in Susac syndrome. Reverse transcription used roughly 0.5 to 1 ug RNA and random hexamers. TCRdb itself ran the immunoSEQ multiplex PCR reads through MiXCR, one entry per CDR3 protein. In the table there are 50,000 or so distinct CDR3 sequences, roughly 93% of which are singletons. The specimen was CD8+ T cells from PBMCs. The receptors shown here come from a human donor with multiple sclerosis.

This chain's CDR3 is CASSPTDLITGELFF. The CDR3 nucleotides are TGTGCCAGCAGTCCGACAGACCTTATCACCGGGGAGCTGTTTTTT. The V gene is TRBV6-4, the J gene TRBJ2-2; D possibly corresponds to TRBD1 (5 bases). Germline lookup yields CDR1 MRHNA and CDR2 SNTAGT. This CDR3 contains 15 residues. Trimming took off 5 bases at V and 4 bases at J, with 14 bases between the two ends.

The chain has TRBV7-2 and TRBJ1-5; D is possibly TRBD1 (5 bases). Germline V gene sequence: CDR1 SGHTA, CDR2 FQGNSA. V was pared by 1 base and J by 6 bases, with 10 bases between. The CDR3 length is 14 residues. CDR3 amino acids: CASSLGRAIQPQHF. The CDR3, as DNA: TGTGCCAGCAGCTTAGGCAGGGCCATTCAGCCCCAGCATTTT.

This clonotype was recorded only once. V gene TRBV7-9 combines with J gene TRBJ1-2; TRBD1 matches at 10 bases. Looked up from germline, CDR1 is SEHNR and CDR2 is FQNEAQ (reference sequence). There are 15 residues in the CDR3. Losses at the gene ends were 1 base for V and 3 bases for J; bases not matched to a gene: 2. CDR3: CASSLGGQGDYGYTF. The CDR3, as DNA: TGTGCCAGCAGCTTAGGTGGACAGGGGGACTATGGCTACACCTTC.

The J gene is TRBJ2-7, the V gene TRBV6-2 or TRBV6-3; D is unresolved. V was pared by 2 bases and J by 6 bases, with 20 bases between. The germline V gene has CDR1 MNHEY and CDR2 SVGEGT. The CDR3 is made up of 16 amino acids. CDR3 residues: CASSYIGSSAVGEQYF. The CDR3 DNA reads TGTGCCAGCAGTTACATCGGCTCATCTGCGGTCGGCGAGCAGTACTTC.

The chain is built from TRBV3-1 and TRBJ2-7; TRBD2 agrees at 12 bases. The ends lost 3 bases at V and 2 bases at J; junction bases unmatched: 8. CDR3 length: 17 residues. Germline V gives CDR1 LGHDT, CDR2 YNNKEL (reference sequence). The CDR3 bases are TGTGCCAGCAGCCAGTTGGCTAGCGGGGGGGGAACCTACGAGCAGTACTTC. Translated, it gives CASSQLASGGGTYEQYF.

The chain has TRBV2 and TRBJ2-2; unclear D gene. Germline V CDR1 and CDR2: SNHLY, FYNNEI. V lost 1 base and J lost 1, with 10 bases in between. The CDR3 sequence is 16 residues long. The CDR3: CASSEGLTMNTGELFF. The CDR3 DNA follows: TGTGCCAGCAGTGAAGGGTTAACTATGAACACCGGGGAGCTGTTTTTT. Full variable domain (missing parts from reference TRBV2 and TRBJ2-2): EPEVTQTPSHQVTQMGQEVILRCVPISNHLYFYWYRQILGQKVEFLVSFYNNEISEKSEIFDDQFSVERPDGSNFTLKIRSTKLEDSAMYFCASSEGLTMNTGELFFGEGSRLTVL.

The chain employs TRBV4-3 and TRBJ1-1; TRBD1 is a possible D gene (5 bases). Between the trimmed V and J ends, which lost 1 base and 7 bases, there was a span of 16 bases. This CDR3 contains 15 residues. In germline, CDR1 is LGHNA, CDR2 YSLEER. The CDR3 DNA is TGCGCCAGCAGCCAAGGGGTAGGGGCCATATATGAAGCTTTCTTT. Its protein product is CASSQGVGAIYEAFF.

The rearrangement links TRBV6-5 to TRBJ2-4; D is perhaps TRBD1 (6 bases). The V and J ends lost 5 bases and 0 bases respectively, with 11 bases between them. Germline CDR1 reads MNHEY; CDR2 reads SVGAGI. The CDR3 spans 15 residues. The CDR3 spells CASSVGQIAKNIQYF. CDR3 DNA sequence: TGTGCCAGCAGTGTTGGACAGATAGCCAAAAACATTCAGTACTTC.

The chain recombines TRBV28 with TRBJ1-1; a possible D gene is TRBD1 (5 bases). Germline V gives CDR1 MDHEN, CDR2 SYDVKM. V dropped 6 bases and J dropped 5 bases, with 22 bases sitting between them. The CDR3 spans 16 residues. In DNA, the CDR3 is TGTGCCAGCAGCCCGACAGCTGTTCCGGTTAGGACTGAAGCTTTCTTT. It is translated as CASSPTAVPVRTEAFF.

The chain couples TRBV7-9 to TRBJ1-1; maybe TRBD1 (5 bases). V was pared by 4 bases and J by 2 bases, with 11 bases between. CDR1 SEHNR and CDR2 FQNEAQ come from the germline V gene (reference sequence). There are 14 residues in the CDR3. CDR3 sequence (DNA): TGTGCCAGCAGCTCACAGGTACCCAACACTGAAGCTTTCTTT. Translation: CASSSQVPNTEAFF.

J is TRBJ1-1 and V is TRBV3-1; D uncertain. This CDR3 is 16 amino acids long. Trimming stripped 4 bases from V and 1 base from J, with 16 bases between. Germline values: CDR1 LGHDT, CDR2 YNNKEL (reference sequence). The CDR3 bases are TGTGCCAGCAGCCCCTCGCCAGGAAGAGGGAACACTGAAGCTTTCTTT. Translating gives CASSPSPGRGNTEAFF.

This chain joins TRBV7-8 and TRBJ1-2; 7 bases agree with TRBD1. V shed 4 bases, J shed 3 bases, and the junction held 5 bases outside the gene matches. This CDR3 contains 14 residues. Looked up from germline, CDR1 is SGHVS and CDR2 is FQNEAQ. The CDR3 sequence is CASSSSGTDYGYTF. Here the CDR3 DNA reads TGTGCCAGCAGCTCCTCTGGGACAGACTATGGCTACACCTTC.

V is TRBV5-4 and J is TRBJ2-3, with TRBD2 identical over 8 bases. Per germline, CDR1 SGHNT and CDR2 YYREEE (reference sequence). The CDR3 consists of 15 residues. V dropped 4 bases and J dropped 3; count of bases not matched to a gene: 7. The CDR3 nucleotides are TGTGCCAGCAGCGAAGTAGCGGGGCCTACAGATACGCAGTATTTT. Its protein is CASSEVAGPTDTQYF.